A selection of T cell receptor beta chains follows, all from one sample in a study of CD8+ T cells in alopecia areata. Data came from immunoSEQ multiplex PCR; TCRdb stores just in-frame clones and leaves some out. Of 50,000 to 65,000 clones listed, around 45% are singletons. The sample consisted of CD8+ T cells sorted from blood, taken at approximately week 39, from a patient treated with tofacitinib. The receptors were gathered from a human donor with alopecia areata. Both conserved end residues are part of each CDR3. D genes are given only for firm matches. Rows may omit the clone size; those that give it use once, few, many or a size class.

CDR3 length	D gene	V gene	J gene	clone size	CDR3 protein	CDR3 DNA
15	.	TRBV4-3	TRBJ1-2	.	CASSQGPTIHYGYTF	TGCGCCAGCAGCCAAGGGCCGACGATCCACTATGGCTACACCTTC
13	.	TRBV4-1	TRBJ2-7	.	CASSQVTDYEQYF	TGCGCCAGCAGCCAAGTAACAGACTACGAGCAGTACTTC
14	TRBD2	TRBV29-1	TRBJ2-2	many	CSAWEGYSTGELFF	TGCAGCGCCTGGGAGGGGTATAGCACCGGGGAGCTGTTTTTT
14	.	TRBV4-1	TRBJ2-1	.	CASSQVRMAYEQFF	TGCGCCAGCAGCCAAGTGCGAATGGCCTATGAGCAGTTCTTC
17	.	TRBV5-1	TRBJ2-2	few	CASSLVEGPYSTGELFF	TGCGCCAGCAGCTTGGTGGAGGGACCCTACAGCACCGGGGAGCTGTTTTTT
16	.	TRBV7-9	TRBJ2-7	.	CASSAPGGAVGYEQYF	TGTGCCAGCAGCGCCCCTGGGGGGGCAGTGGGTTACGAGCAGTACTTC
12	.	TRBV29-1	TRBJ1-2	few	CSVKVPSDGYTF	TGCAGCGTTAAGGTGCCTAGTGATGGCTACACCTTC
12	.	TRBV2	TRBJ2-7	few	CASRGTVYEQYF	TGTGCCAGCAGGGGGACGGTCTACGAGCAGTACTTC
16	.	TRBV4-1	TRBJ1-1	.	CASSQAYRTPSPEAFF	TGCGCCAGCAGCCAGGCCTACCGGACACCTTCTCCCGAAGCTTTCTTT
14	.	TRBV4-1	TRBJ2-3	.	CASSQEVNSLTQYF	TGCGCCAGCAGCCAAGAGGTTAATAGCCTTACGCAGTATTTT
16	TRBD2	TRBV6-5	TRBJ2-5	.	CASSYVASGSGETQYF	TGTGCCAGCAGTTACGTTGCTAGCGGGAGCGGGGAGACCCAGTACTTC
12	TRBD1	TRBV7-9	TRBJ1-1	few	CASSPGGTEAFF	TGTGCCAGCTCCCCAGGGGGCACTGAAGCTTTCTTT
14	TRBD1	TRBV27	TRBJ1-4	.	CASSYRGGAEKLFF	TGTGCCAGCAGCTACAGGGGAGGTGCGGAAAAACTGTTTTTT
15	.	TRBV7-9	TRBJ2-3	few	CASSHRPQSTDTQYF	TGTGCCAGCAGCCACCGTCCACAAAGCACAGATACGCAGTATTTT
13	TRBD1	TRBV27	TRBJ2-1	few	CASRETGVDEQFF	TGTGCCAGCAGAGAGACAGGGGTCGATGAGCAGTTCTTC
13	.	TRBV28	TRBJ2-1	.	CASTLIGRGEQFF	TGTGCCAGCACACTCATCGGGAGAGGGGAGCAGTTCTTC
14	.	TRBV9	TRBJ2-5	once	CASSVEILAETQYF	TGTGCCAGCAGCGTAGAGATCCTAGCAGAGACCCAGTACTTC
16	.	TRBV9	TRBJ2-2	few	CASSVGRTLWTGELFF	TGTGCCAGCAGCGTAGGACGCACGTTATGGACCGGGGAGCTGTTTTTT
17	TRBD2	TRBV6-4	TRBJ2-1	.	CASSASGLADSYNEQFF	TGTGCCAGCAGTGCCTCGGGGCTAGCGGACTCCTACAATGAGCAGTTCTTC
12	.	TRBV13	TRBJ2-2	few	CASSLNTGELFF	TGTGCCAGCAGCTTAAACACCGGGGAGCTGTTTTTT
14	.	TRBV29-1	TRBJ1-1	few	CTTQAGALNTEAFF	TGCACCACTCAGGCAGGGGCCCTGAACACTGAAGCTTTCTTT
15	.	TRBV27	TRBJ1-2	few	CASSGRLDPNYGYTF	TGTGCCAGCTCTGGGCGGTTAGACCCTAACTATGGCTACACCTTC
12	.	TRBV28	TRBJ2-7	.	CASSLPIHEQYF	TGTGCCAGCAGTTTACCAATCCACGAGCAGTACTTC
15	.	TRBV5-6	TRBJ1-2	.	CASSFVNSFNYGYTF	TGTGCCAGCAGCTTTGTTAACAGCTTTAACTATGGCTACACCTTC
12	.	TRBV7-9	TRBJ2-1	.	CASSPDYNEQFF	TGTGCCAGCAGCCCGGACTACAATGAGCAGTTCTTC
15	.	TRBV28	TRBJ2-5	few	CASSFLEEDAETQYF	TGTGCCAGCAGTTTCCTAGAGGAGGATGCGGAGACCCAGTACTTC
11	.	TRBV29-1	TRBJ2-5	few	CSQSVRETQYF	TGCAGCCAGTCAGTCCGAGAGACCCAGTACTTC